These 19 T cell receptor beta chains came from one sample sequenced in a study of T cells in women clearing cervical HPV infection. The data were produced by immunoSEQ multiplex PCR, yet TCRdb's version contains in-frame clones alone and is incomplete. The sample data list tens of thousands of clones. Source material: blood buffy coat. These TCRs come from a woman aged 18 to 75 with a cervical HPV16 infection that either progressed to CIN3+ or cleared (not recorded which).

Details on this clone: The read falls 3 residues short of the CDR3 end, and the missing part is taken from the germline J gene. The V call is TRBV6-1, the J call TRBJ1-4; D unresolved. The CDR3 loop spans 15 amino acids. Per the germline V gene, CDR1 is MNHNS and CDR2 is SASEGT. V gave up 3 bases and J gave up 0 bases, with 8 bases separating them. The CDR3 protein is CASSDYGATNEKLFF. Incomplete CDR3 DNA: TGTGCCAGCAGTGACTACGGTGCAACTAATGAAAAA.

About this clone: The CDR3 extends 3 residues past the end of the read, so its final part is completed from the germline J gene. V gene TRBV23-1 combines with J gene TRBJ1-6; D not certain. TRBV23-1 belongs to the ORF category, with a function that is uncertain. V lost 3 bases and J lost 8, with 8 bases in between. This CDR3 is 13 amino acids long. CDR3 sequence: CASSHTKDSPLHF. Partial CDR3 DNA: TGCGCCAGCAGTCATACGAAGGATTCACCC.

Concerning this clone itself: Read sequence stops 3 residues before the CDR3 end, and the germline J gene provides the missing end. The chain recombines TRBV6-2 or TRBV6-3 with TRBJ1-5; D gene unclear. CDR1 MNHEY and CDR2 SVGEGT come from the germline V gene. CDR3 length: 15 amino acids. V gave up 6 bases and J gave up 3 bases, with 15 bases separating them. The part of the CDR3 DNA that was read is TGTGCCAGCAGCTTCGGTCGTCGCGACAATCAGCCC. Protein sequence: CASSFGRRDNQP. The complete CDR3 reads CASSFGRRDNQPQHF.

As to this clone: Read data end 3 residues before the CDR3 end; the end is taken from the germline J gene. The chain joins TRBV4-1 to TRBJ2-7; D call uncertain. The CDR3 runs to 13 residues. Per germline, CDR1 MGHRA and CDR2 YSYEKL. Trimming pared 0 bases from V and 0 bases from J, leaving 3 bases between. CDR3 bases read: TGCGCCAGCAGCCAAGACAGCTCCTACGAG. As protein: CASSQDSSYE. The entire CDR3 sequence reads CASSQDSSYEQYF.

As concerns this clone: The read comes to an end 3 residues before the CDR3 does, leaving the germline J gene to fill in the end. The rearrangement joins TRBV7-6 to TRBJ2-3; 9 bases map to TRBD2. Per the germline V gene, CDR1 is SGHVS and CDR2 is FNYEAQ. This CDR3 is 15 amino acids long. With 5 bases clipped from V and 1 base from J, the junction kept 4 bases outside the gene matches. Partial CDR3 DNA: TGTGCCAGCAGCCAAGGGACTAGCCGCACAGATACG. It translates to CASSQGTSRTDT. The entire CDR3 reads CASSQGTSRTDTQYF.

As concerns this clone: The CDR3 extends 3 residues past the end of the read, so its final part is completed from the germline J gene. The chain uses TRBV5-1 and TRBJ2-2; 10 bases fit TRBD2. Germline CDR1 and CDR2: SGHRS and YFSETQ. The V and J ends lost 0 bases and 7 bases, in that order; junction bases with no gene match: 9. The CDR3 spans 17 residues. The DNA read from the CDR3 is TGCGCCAGCAGCTTGGAAGTCGCTAGCGGGAGCGGCGGGGAG. Its translation: CASSLEVASGSGGE. The full-length CDR3 reads as CASSLEVASGSGGELFF.

A note on this clone: The read gets to within 3 residues of the CDR3 end, and the germline J gene fills in the rest. The chain recombines TRBV20-1 with TRBJ2-3; 7 nucleotides line up with TRBD1. Trimming at V came to 0 bases and at J to 2 bases, leaving 14 bases not matched to a gene. Germline values: CDR1 DFQATT, CDR2 SNEGSKA (reference sequence). The CDR3 totals 18 residues. CDR3 DNA (partial): TGCAGTGCTAGAGACTTGACTCGGGACAGCGATTTCACAGATACG. This gives the protein CSARDLTRDSDFTDT. The entire CDR3 sequence reads CSARDLTRDSDFTDTQYF.

Turning to this clone: The read ends 3 residues shy of where the CDR3 ends; the end is completed using the germline J gene. The rearrangement uses TRBV11-2 and TRBJ2-7; a weak D match, TRBD1 (5 bases). Trimming stripped 2 bases from V and 5 bases from J, with 13 bases between. The germline gives CDR1 SGHAT, CDR2 FQNNGV. This CDR3 has 14 amino acids. This chain's CDR3 is CASSLRVTVNEQYF. The covered CDR3 bases are TGTGCCAGCAGCTTAAGGGTGACAGTGAACGAG. Together with reference TRBV11-2 and TRBJ2-7, the CDR3 gives the full variable domain: EAGVAQSPRYKIIEKRQSVAFWCNPISGHATLYWYQQILGQGPKLLIQFQNNGVVDDSQLPKDRFSAERLKGVDSTLKIQPAKLEDSAVYLCASSLRVTVNEQYFGPGTRLTVT.

The covered CDR3 bases are TGTGCCAGCAGTACCGACAGGGGGATCAATGAG. This encodes CASSTDRGINE. The complete CDR3 protein is CASSTDRGINEQFF. V and J are TRBV2 and TRBJ2-1; TRBD1 matches 9 bases. The CDR3 goes on 3 residues after the read ends, and that part is filled in from the germline J gene. V was pared by 5 bases and J by 6 bases, with 5 bases of the junction left unmatched. Germline CDR1 is SNHLY and CDR2 is FYNNEI. The CDR3 extends over 14 amino acids.

Concerning this clone: The read comes to an end 3 residues before the CDR3 does, leaving the germline J gene to fill in the end. The J gene is TRBJ2-1, the V gene TRBV19, with 7 bases fitting TRBD1. CDR3 size: 14 residues. The V and J ends lost 1 base and 5 bases, in that order; junction bases with no gene match: 2. Germline loops: CDR1 LNHDA, CDR2 SQIVND (reference sequence). CDR3 bases read: TGTGCCAGTAGTATAGTAGGGACAGACAATGAG. This encodes CASSIVGTDNE. The CDR3 as a whole reads CASSIVGTDNEQFF.

A note on this clone: The CDR3 end falls 3 residues outside the read, so it is completed with the germline J gene. The chain is built from TRBV2 and TRBJ1-1, with D possibly being TRBD1 (5 bases). The CDR3 is 14 residues long. Trimming removed 5 bases from V and 0 bases from J, with 10 bases in between. Germline CDR1 and CDR2: SNHLY and FYNNEI. The CDR3 DNA, read in part, is TGTGCCAGCAGTCAAGGGACTTTGAACACTGAA. This codes for CASSQGTLNTE. The whole CDR3 sequence is CASSQGTLNTEAFF.

Concerning this clone: The read falls 3 residues short of the CDR3 end, and the missing part is taken from the germline J gene. J is TRBJ2-1 and V is TRBV20-1; D unclear. Trimming shortened V by 2 bases and J by 7 bases, and 18 bases separated the two germline ends. The germline gives CDR1 DFQATT, CDR2 SNEGSKA (reference sequence). This CDR3 contains 15 residues. The sequenced CDR3 bases are TGCAGTGCTAGAATGGCGGAGTTTCGAGTGAATGAG. It translates to CSARMAEFRVNE. The complete CDR3 reads CSARMAEFRVNEQFF.

As concerns this clone: The missing CDR3 end, 3 residues past where the read stops, is filled in from the germline J gene. The chain employs TRBV6-4 and TRBJ2-1; a possible D gene is TRBD2 (6 bases). Germline CDR1 is MRHNA and CDR2 is SNTAGT. CDR3 length equals 13 residues. Trimming took off 5 bases at V and 4 bases at J, with 9 bases between the two ends. CDR3 DNA, as far as it was read: TGTGCCAGCAGTTCGGGACTTTACAATGAG. Protein product: CASSSGLYNE. The whole CDR3 sequence is CASSSGLYNEQFF.

Worth noting for this clone: The CDR3 goes on 3 residues after the read ends, and that part is filled in from the germline J gene. V and J are TRBV19 and TRBJ2-3, with 8 bases matching TRBD2. V shed 5 bases and J 5 bases; nucleotides not matched to a gene: 6. This CDR3 has 14 amino acids. Germline CDR1 and CDR2: LNHDA and SQIVND (reference sequence). Incomplete CDR3 DNA: TGTGCCAGTAGTCTGAGCGGGGGACTAGATACG. Amino acids: CASSLSGGLDT. The entire CDR3 protein reads CASSLSGGLDTQYF.

As regards this clone: The read comes to an end 3 residues before the CDR3 does, leaving the germline J gene to fill in the end. This chain connects TRBV2 to TRBJ2-7; D remains ambiguous. Trimming took 7 bases from V and 0 from J, leaving 7 bases between them. From germline, CDR1 is SNHLY and CDR2 FYNNEI. This CDR3 is 12 amino acids long. This chain's CDR3 is CASTVASYEQYF. The sequenced CDR3 bases are TGTGCCAGCACAGTTGCCTCCTACGAG.

In the case of this clone: Read data end 3 residues before the CDR3 end; the end is taken from the germline J gene. This chain uses TRBV6-1 with TRBJ2-7; D perhaps matches TRBD1 (6 bases). V was shortened by 1 base and J by 4 bases, with 14 bases between the two germline ends. Looked up from germline, CDR1 is MNHNS and CDR2 is SASEGT. This CDR3 has 15 residues. CDR3 region: CASSEVWGLGYEQYF. CDR3 bases read: TGTGCCAGCAGTGAAGTGTGGGGGCTGGGATACGAG.

The covered CDR3 bases are TGCAGCGTTGTAGCCACGAAAGAGACG. Protein product: CSVVATKET. The whole CDR3 region reads CSVVATKETQYF. The V call is TRBV29-1, the J call TRBJ2-3; D unclear. The read comes to an end 3 residues before the CDR3 does, leaving the germline J gene to fill in the end. Per germline, CDR1 SQVTM and CDR2 ANQGSEA. CDR3 length: 12 residues.

Points on this clone: Sequencing ends 3 residues short of the CDR3 end; the germline J gene provides the rest. The rearrangement uses TRBV7-6 and TRBJ1-4, with 7 bases matching TRBD1. V gave up 5 bases and J gave up 5 bases; unmatched junction bases: 5. The CDR3 consists of 14 residues. The germline V gene encodes CDR1 SGHVS and CDR2 FNYEAQ. The CDR3 is CASSPGQLNEKLFF. The CDR3 bases that were read are TGTGCCAGCAGCCCGGGACAGTTAAATGAAAAA.

About this clone: Coverage ceases 3 residues before the CDR3 finishes, and the germline J gene fills in the end. The J gene is TRBJ2-3, the V gene TRBV13; D perhaps matches TRBD2 (6 bases). V was shortened by 0 bases and J by 2 bases, with 15 bases between the two germline ends. Germline CDR1 reads PRHDT; CDR2 reads FYEKMQ (reference sequence). The CDR3 consists of 17 residues. The CDR3 bases that were read are TGTGCCAGCAGCTTAGGTTTAACAGCGGGCCACACAGATACG. Translated: CASSLGLTAGHTDT. Given in full, the CDR3 is CASSLGLTAGHTDTQYF. Complete variable domain (other parts from reference TRBV13 and TRBJ2-3): AAGVIQSPRHLIKEKRETATLKCYPIPRHDTVYWYQQGPGQDPQFLISFYEKMQSDKGSIPDRFSAQQFSDYHSELNMSSLELGDSALYFCASSLGLTAGHTDTQYFGPGTRLTVL.